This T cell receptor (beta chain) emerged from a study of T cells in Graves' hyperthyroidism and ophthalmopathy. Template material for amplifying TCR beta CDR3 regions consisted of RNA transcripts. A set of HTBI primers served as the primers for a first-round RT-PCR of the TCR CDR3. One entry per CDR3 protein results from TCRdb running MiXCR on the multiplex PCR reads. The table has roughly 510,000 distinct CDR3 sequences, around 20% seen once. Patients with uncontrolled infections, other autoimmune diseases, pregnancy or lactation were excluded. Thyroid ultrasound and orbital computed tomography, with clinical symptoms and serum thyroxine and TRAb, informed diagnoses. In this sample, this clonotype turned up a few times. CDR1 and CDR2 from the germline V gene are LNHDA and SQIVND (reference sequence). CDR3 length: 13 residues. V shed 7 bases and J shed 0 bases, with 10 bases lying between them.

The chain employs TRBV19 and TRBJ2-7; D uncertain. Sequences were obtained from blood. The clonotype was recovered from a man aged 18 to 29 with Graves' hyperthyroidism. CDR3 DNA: TGTGCCAGTATAAGGACCTGCTCCTACGAGCAGTACTTC. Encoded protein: CASIRTCSYEQYF. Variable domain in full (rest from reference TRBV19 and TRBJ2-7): DGGITQSPKYLFRKEGQNVTLSCEQNLNHDAMYWYRQDPGQGLRLIYYSQIVNDFQKGDIAEGYSVSREKKESFPLTVTSAQKNPTAFYLCASIRTCSYEQYFGPGTRLTVT.